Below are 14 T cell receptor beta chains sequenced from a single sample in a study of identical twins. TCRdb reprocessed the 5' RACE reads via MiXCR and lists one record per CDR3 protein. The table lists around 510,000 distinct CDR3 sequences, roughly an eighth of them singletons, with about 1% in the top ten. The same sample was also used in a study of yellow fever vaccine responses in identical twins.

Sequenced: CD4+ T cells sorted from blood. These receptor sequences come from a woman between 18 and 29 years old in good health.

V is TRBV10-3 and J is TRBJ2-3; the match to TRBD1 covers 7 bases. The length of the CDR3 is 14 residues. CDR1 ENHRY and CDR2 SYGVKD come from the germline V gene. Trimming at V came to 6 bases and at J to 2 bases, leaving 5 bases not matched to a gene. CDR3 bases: TGTGCCATCAGCAAACAGGGGCCCACAGATACGCAGTATTTT. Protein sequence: CAISKQGPTDTQYF.

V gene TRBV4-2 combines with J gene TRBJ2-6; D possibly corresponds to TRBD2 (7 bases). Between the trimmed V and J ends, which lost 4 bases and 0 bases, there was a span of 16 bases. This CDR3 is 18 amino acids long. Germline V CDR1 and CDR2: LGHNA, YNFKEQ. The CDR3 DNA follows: TGTGCCAGCAGCCCGAGGGGGGGGCAAAGCTCTGGGGCCAACGTCCTGACTTTC. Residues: CASSPRGGQSSGANVLTF.

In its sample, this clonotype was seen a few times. CDR3 nucleotides: TGTGCCAGCACTCGGAGCGGGGGACCAGATACGCAGTATTTT. Protein sequence: CASTRSGGPDTQYF. This chain joins TRBV7-2 and TRBJ2-3, with 8 bases lining up with TRBD2. The CDR3 contains 14 residues. The germline V gene encodes CDR1 SGHTA and CDR2 FQGNSA. The J segment lost 4 bases and the V segment lost 7 bases, leaving 7 bases of the junction unmatched.

CDR3 in DNA: TGTGCCAGCAGCTTAGAGTGGAGAGCAGATACGCAGTATTTT. This encodes CASSLEWRADTQYF. This sequence joins TRBV7-2 and TRBJ2-3, with unresolved D. The V gene's germline CDR1 is SGHTA and CDR2 FQGNSA. The CDR3 has 14 residues. Trimming took off 1 base at V and 4 bases at J, with 9 bases between the two ends.

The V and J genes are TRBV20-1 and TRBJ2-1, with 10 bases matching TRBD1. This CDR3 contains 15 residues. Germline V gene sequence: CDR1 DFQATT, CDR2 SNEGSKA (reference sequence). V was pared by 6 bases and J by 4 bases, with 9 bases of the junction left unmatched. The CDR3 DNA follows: TGCAGTGCCCCGCGGACAGGGGGGCTTTACAATGAGCAGTTCTTC. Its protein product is CSAPRTGGLYNEQFF.

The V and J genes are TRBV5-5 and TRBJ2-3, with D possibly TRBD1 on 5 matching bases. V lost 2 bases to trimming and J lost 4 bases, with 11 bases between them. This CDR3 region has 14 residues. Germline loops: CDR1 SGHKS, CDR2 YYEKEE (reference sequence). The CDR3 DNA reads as TGTGCCAGCAGCTTCCAGGGTATCGCAGATACGCAGTATTTT. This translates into CASSFQGIADTQYF.

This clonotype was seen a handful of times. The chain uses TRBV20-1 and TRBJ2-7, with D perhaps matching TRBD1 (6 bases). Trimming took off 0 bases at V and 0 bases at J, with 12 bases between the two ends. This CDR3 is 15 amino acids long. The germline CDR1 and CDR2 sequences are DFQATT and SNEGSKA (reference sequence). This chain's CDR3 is CSAREAGVHSYEQYF. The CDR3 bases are TGCAGTGCTAGAGAAGCAGGGGTTCACTCCTACGAGCAGTACTTC.

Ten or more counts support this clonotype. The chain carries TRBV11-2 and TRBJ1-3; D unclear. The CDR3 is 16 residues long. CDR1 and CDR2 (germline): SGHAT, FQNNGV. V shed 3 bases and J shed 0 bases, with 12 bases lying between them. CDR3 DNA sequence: TGTGCCAGCAGCTTTAGCCCCCCTCTCTCTGGAAACACCATATATTTT. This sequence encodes CASSFSPPLSGNTIYF.

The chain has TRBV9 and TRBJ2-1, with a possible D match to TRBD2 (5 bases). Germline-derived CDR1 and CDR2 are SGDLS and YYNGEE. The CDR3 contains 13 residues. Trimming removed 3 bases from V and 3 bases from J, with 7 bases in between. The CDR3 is CASSARDYNEQFF. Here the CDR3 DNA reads TGTGCCAGCAGCGCCCGGGACTACAATGAGCAGTTCTTC.

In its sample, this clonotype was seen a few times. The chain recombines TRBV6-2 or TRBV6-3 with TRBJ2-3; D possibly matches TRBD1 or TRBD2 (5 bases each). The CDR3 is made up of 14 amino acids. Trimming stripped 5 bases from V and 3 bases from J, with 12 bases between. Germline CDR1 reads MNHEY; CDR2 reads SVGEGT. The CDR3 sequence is CASSMMGETDTQYF. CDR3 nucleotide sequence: TGTGCCAGCAGTATGATGGGGGAAACAGATACGCAGTATTTT.

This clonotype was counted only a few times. The CDR3 is CASIGETYNEQFF. The CDR3 DNA is TGCGCCAGCATCGGGGAAACCTACAATGAGCAGTTCTTC. The chain links TRBV5-1 to TRBJ2-1; D might be TRBD2 (5 bases). Germline V gene data show CDR1 as SGHRS and CDR2 as YFSETQ. With 6 bases removed from V and 2 bases from J, the gap between germline ends came to 9 bases. The CDR3 extends over 13 amino acids.

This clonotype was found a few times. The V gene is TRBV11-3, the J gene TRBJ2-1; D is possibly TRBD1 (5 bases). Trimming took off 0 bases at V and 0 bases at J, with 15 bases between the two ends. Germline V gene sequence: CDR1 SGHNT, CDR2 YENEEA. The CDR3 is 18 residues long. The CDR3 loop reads CASSLDGAAFSSYNEQFF. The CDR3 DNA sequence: TGTGCCAGCAGCTTAGATGGGGCTGCGTTTAGCTCCTACAATGAGCAGTTCTTC.

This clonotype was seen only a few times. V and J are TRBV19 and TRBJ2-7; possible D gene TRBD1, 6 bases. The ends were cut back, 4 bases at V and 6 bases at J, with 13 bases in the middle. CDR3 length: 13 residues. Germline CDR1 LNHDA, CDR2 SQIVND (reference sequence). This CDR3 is CASSTDSTVEQYF. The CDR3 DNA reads TGTGCCAGTAGTACGGACAGTACGGTCGAGCAGTACTTC. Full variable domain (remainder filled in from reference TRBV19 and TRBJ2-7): DGGITQSPKYLFRKEGQNVTLSCEQNLNHDAMYWYRQDPGQGLRLIYYSQIVNDFQKGDIAEGYSVSREKKESFPLTVTSAQKNPTAFYLCASSTDSTVEQYFGPGTRLTVT.

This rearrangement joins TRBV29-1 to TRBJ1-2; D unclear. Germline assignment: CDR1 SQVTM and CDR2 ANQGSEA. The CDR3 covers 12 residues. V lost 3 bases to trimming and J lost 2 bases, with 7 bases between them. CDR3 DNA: TGCAGCGTTGATGGGCAGAACTATGGCTACACCTTC. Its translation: CSVDGQNYGYTF.